These T cell receptor beta chains were read from a single sample in a study of OX40 agonist ivuxolimab in advanced cancers. Some clones are missing from TCRdb's copy, which holds only in-frame ones; the method was immunoSEQ multiplex PCR. The sample gives approximately 61,000 clones, 87% of which show up once; 1.3% is in the top ten. Material: CD4+ or CD8+ T cells sorted from blood, obtained in a trial of the OX40 agonist ivuxolimab. Every receptor here comes from an adult with an advanced solid tumor such as melanoma, head and neck, liver or kidney cancer. CDR3s include the opening cysteine and the closing phenylalanine or tryptophan. The order of the fields is V gene, D gene, J gene, clone size, CDR3 DNA, CDR3 protein. A D gene is named only where the DNA matches it firmly. Not all rows give a size; the values are once, few, many and, for expanded clones, a class.

TRBV28	NA	TRBJ1-2	NA	TGTGCCAGCAGCCCCCCCGACAGGTATGGCTACACCTTC	CASSPPDRYGYTF
TRBV7-8	NA	TRBJ1-1	NA	TGTGCCAGCAGTCGTACAGGGACGTGGGACACTGAAGCTTTCTTT	CASSRTGTWDTEAFF
TRBV6-6	TRBD2	TRBJ2-7	NA	TGTGCCAGCTGGGGGGGTTACGAGCAGTACTTC	CASWGGYEQYF
TRBV5-1	TRBD1	TRBJ1-4	NA	TGCGCCAGCAGCCTAGGGACAGGCGAGGAAAAACTGTTTTTT	CASSLGTGEEKLFF
TRBV11-2	NA	TRBJ2-7	NA	TGTGCCAGCAGCTTAGGGGCCGGTGAGCAGTACTTC	CASSLGAGEQYF
TRBV5-1	NA	TRBJ1-3	NA	TGCGCCAGCAGCCCCGGCGGGGTCCGCACCATATATTTT	CASSPGGVRTIYF
TRBV30	NA	TRBJ1-3	NA	TGTGCCTGGAGTGTACAAGGGAACACCATATATTTT	CAWSVQGNTIYF
TRBV28	NA	TRBJ2-1	NA	TGTGCCAGCAGTTTTGGCTCCTACAATGAGCAGTTCTTC	CASSFGSYNEQFF
TRBV28	TRBD2	TRBJ2-7	once	TGTGCCAGCAGTTCGTCCACCGGGACTAGCGGGAGGATTAGCTCCTACGAGCAGTACTTT	CASSSSTGTSGRISSYEQYF
TRBV28	TRBD1	TRBJ2-7	NA	TGTGCCAGCAGTCTACAGGGGAATTTAGGCTACGAGCAGTACTTC	CASSLQGNLGYEQYF
TRBV29-1	NA	TRBJ2-2	NA	TGCAGCGTCAAAGTGGTCGGGGAGCTGTTTTTT	CSVKVVGELFF
TRBV2	NA	TRBJ1-1	few	TGTGCCAGCAGTGAAGAGGGGGGGGTCACTGAAGCTTTCTTT	CASSEEGGVTEAFF
TRBV27	TRBD1	TRBJ2-3	NA	TGTGCCAGCAGTTTAATAGGACAGGGGGCCACAGATACGCAGTATTTT	CASSLIGQGATDTQYF
TRBV6-6	NA	TRBJ1-6	NA	TGTGCCAGCACCCCCTCCGGGGGAAATAATTCACCCCTCCACTTT	CASTPSGGNNSPLHF
TRBV10-2	NA	TRBJ1-5	NA	TGCGCCAGCCGGGGCAGAAACAATCAGCCCCAGCATTTT	CASRGRNNQPQHF
TRBV18	NA	TRBJ2-1	NA	TGTGCCAGCTCACCACAGGAATATAGCAATGAGCAGTTCTTC	CASSPQEYSNEQFF
TRBV28	TRBD1	TRBJ2-7	NA	TGTGCCAGCAGTTTAGGGGCAGGGGGAGCCTACGAGCAGTACTTC	CASSLGAGGAYEQYF
TRBV10-1	TRBD2	TRBJ2-3	few	TGCGCCAGCAGTGACTCCGCACTAGCGAGCACAGATACGCAGTATTTT	CASSDSALASTDTQYF
TRBV29-1	NA	TRBJ2-7	NA	TGCAGCGTGTTCCAACCCCCTCACGAGCAGTACTTC	CSVFQPPHEQYF
TRBV30	NA	TRBJ2-5	NA	TGTGCCTGGAGTGTGGGATGGGGCGAAGAGACCCAGTACTTC	CAWSVGWGEETQYF
TRBV18	TRBD1	TRBJ2-2	few	TGTGCCAGCTCAACGGGACAGGGGAATACCGGGGAGCTGTTTTTT	CASSTGQGNTGELFF
TRBV6-6	TRBD1	TRBJ1-6	NA	TGTGCCAGCAGTTACTCGAACAGGGGGAGTTCACCCCTCCACTTT	CASSYSNRGSSPLHF
TRBV23-1	NA	TRBJ2-1	NA	TGCGCCAGCAGTCAACCAGGCGGAGGGACGTATGAGCAGTTCTTC	CASSQPGGGTYEQFF
TRBV18	NA	TRBJ2-7	NA	TGTGCCAGCTCACCAGGAGGCAGGTTCTACGAGCAGTACTTC	CASSPGGRFYEQYF
TRBV7-2	NA	TRBJ2-1	NA	TGTGCCAGCAGCTTAGCGGTTACCTCCTACAATGAGCAGTTCTTC	CASSLAVTSYNEQFF
TRBV9	NA	TRBJ2-7	NA	TGTGCCAGCAGCGGCAGTAGGGGCGAGCAGTACTTC	CASSGSRGEQYF
TRBV7-3	NA	TRBJ2-3	NA	TGTGCCAGCAGCTTGGGCAGCACAGATACGCAGTATTTT	CASSLGSTDTQYF
TRBV21-1	NA	TRBJ2-7	NA	TGTGCCAGCAGCAATTCGGGGCATCTGGGGGGCCTCTCCTACGAGCAGTACTTC	CASSNSGHLGGLSYEQYF
TRBV18	TRBD2	TRBJ2-7	NA	TGTGCCAGCTCACAGGCGGGGGAGGGCTACGAGCAGTACTTC	CASSQAGEGYEQYF
TRBV15	NA	TRBJ1-2	NA	TGTGCCACCAGCCGAACGTTTGCAGAGTCCTATGGCTACACCTTC	CATSRTFAESYGYTF
TRBV5-1	TRBD2	TRBJ2-1	NA	TGCGCCAGCAGCGTTCTAGCGGGGGGTCCATTATCCTACAATGAGCAGTTCTTC	CASSVLAGGPLSYNEQFF
TRBV7-8	TRBD1	TRBJ2-2	NA	TGTGCCAGCAGCTTAAGCAGGCCAGGGGGCCCAAAGAGCGGGGAGCTGTTTTTT	CASSLSRPGGPKSGELFF
TRBV5-1	NA	TRBJ2-5	NA	TGCGCCAGCAGCGTAGACCAAGAGACCCAGTACTTC	CASSVDQETQYF
TRBV5-6	TRBD1	TRBJ2-1	NA	TGTGCCAGCAGCTTAGACAGGGAGCCCTACAATGAGCAGTTCTTC	CASSLDREPYNEQFF
TRBV29-1	NA	TRBJ1-4	NA	TGCAGCGCGGGGCACGGGGATGAAAAACTGTTTTTT	CSAGHGDEKLFF
TRBV5-1	TRBD2	TRBJ2-5	NA	TGCGCCAGCAGCTTGGCAAAGCGGGGGGTCCGAGAGACCCAGTACTTC	CASSLAKRGVRETQYF
TRBV9	NA	TRBJ2-4	NA	TGTGCCAGCAGCCCAGATGGGGCCTTCAAAAACATTCAGTACTTC	CASSPDGAFKNIQYF
TRBV5-4	TRBD2	TRBJ2-3	NA	TGTGCCAGCAGCTTGGTCGGGGGGACTAGCGTTACAGATACGCAGTATTTT	CASSLVGGTSVTDTQYF
TRBV10-3	TRBD1	TRBJ1-4	NA	TGTGCCATCAGGGAGACAGGGGCAGGAGAAAAACTGTTTTTT	CAIRETGAGEKLFF
TRBV5-1	TRBD1	TRBJ2-2	NA	TGCGCCAGCATGCCAGGGGGCACCGGGGCCGGGGAGCTGTTTTTT	CASMPGGTGAGELFF
TRBV29-1	NA	TRBJ1-2	NA	TGCAGCGTTGACGACGTCCGGTCTGGCTACACCTTC	CSVDDVRSGYTF
TRBV5-8	NA	TRBJ2-1	NA	TGTGCCAGCAGCCCACCGTGGGGGCTCGGCTCCTACAATGAGCAGTTCTTC	CASSPPWGLGSYNEQFF
TRBV5-1	NA	TRBJ2-6	NA	TGCGCCAGCAGCTTGGCAGTCTCTGGGGCCAACGTCCTGACTTTC	CASSLAVSGANVLTF
TRBV28	TRBD2	TRBJ2-1	NA	TGTGCCAGCAGTCGACTAGCGGGAGATAGTGAGCAGTTCTTC	CASSRLAGDSEQFF
TRBV9	NA	TRBJ1-1	NA	TGTGCCAGCAGCACCCGACAGGCCAACACTGAAGCTTTCTTT	CASSTRQANTEAFF
TRBV6-5	NA	TRBJ2-7	NA	TGTGCCAGCAGGTTAGCCGCCGTGGGCGAGCAGTACTTC	CASRLAAVGEQYF
TRBV6-5	NA	TRBJ2-7	NA	TGTGCCAGCAGTTTGCTGAGGGGTTTAGACGAGCAGTACTTC	CASSLLRGLDEQYF
TRBV5-1	NA	TRBJ1-1	few	TGCGCCAGCAGCCGGGGGCAGGCCAGCCCAGGAAGGAACACTGAAGCTTTCTTT	CASSRGQASPGRNTEAFF
TRBV6-1	TRBD2	TRBJ2-3	NA	TGTGCCAGCAGTGTTAGCGGGGGCCTATGGGATACGCAGTATTTT	CASSVSGGLWDTQYF
TRBV30	NA	TRBJ1-5	few	TGTGCCTGGAGTAGCTATGGACTAAATCAGCCCCAGCATTTT	CAWSSYGLNQPQHF
TRBV6-5	NA	TRBJ2-7	NA	TGTGCCAGCAGCCGCAGGGGAGGGTCCTACGAGCAGTACTTC	CASSRRGGSYEQYF
TRBV6-6	NA	TRBJ2-2	NA	TGTGCCAGCAGTTACTGGAACACCGGGGAGCTGTTTTTT	CASSYWNTGELFF
TRBV11-2	NA	TRBJ1-1	once	TGTGCCAGCAGCTTATCGGCACGTAACACTGAAGCTTTCTTT	CASSLSARNTEAFF
TRBV7-9	TRBD1	TRBJ1-4	once	TGTGCCAGCAGCTTAGTCCAGGGGGATCGACTGTTTTTT	CASSLVQGDRLFF
TRBV7-2	NA	TRBJ2-7	NA	TGTGCCAGCAGCTTAGAACCCGACAGTTACTACGAGCAGTACTTC	CASSLEPDSYYEQYF